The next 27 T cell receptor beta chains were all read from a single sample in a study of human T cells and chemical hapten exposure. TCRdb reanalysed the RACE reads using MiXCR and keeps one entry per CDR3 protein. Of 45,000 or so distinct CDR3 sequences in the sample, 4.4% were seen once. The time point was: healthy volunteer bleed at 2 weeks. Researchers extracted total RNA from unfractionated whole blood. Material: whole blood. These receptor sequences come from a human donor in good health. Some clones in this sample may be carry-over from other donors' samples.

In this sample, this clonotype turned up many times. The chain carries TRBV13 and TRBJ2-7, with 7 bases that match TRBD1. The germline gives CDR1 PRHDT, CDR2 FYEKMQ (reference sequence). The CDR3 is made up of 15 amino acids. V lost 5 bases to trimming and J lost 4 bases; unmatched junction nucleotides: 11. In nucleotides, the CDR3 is TGTGCCAGCAGCACACGACAGGGACGTAGGTACGAGCAGTACTTC. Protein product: CASSTRQGRRYEQYF.

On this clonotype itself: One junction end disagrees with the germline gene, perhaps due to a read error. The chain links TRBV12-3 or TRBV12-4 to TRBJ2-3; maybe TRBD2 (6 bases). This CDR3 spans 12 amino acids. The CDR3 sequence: CASSLLAETQYF. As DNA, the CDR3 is TGTGCCAGCAGCCTACTAGCAGAAACGCAGTATTTT.

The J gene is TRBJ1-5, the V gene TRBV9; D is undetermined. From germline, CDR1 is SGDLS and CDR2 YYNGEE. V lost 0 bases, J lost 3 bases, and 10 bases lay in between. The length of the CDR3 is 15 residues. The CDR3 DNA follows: TGTGCCAGCAGCGTAGGGGCACAGTTCAATCAGCCCCAGCATTTT. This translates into CASSVGAQFNQPQHF.

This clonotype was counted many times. In DNA, the CDR3 is TGTGCCAGCACCTCGACAGGGCCGAACACTGAAGCTTTCTTT. Translating gives CASTSTGPNTEAFF. This chain uses TRBV2 with TRBJ1-1; 7 nucleotides agree with TRBD1. This CDR3 has 14 amino acids. J was trimmed by 1 base and V by 7 bases; bases with no gene match: 6. Looked up from germline, CDR1 is SNHLY and CDR2 is FYNNEI.

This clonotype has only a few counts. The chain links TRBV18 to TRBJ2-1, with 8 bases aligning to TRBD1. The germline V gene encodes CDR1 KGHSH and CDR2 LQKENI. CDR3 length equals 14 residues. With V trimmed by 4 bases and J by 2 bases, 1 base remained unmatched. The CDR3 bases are TGTGCCAGCTCACGACAGGGGACCTACAATGAGCAGTTCTTC. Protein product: CASSRQGTYNEQFF.

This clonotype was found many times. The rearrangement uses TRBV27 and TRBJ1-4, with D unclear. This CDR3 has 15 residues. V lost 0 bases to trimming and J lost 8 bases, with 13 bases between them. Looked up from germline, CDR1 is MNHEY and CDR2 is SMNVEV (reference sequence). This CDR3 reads CASSLSGHLGEKLFF. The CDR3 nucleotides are TGTGCCAGCAGTTTATCGGGCCATCTTGGGGAAAAACTGTTTTTT.

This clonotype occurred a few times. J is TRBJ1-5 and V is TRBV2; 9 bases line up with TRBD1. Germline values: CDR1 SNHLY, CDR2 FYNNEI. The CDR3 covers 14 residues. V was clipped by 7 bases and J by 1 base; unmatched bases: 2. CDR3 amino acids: CASMDRGSNQPQHF. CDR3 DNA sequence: TGTGCCAGCATGGACAGGGGAAGCAATCAGCCCCAGCATTTT. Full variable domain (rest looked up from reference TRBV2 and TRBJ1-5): EPEVTQTPSHQVTQMGQEVILRCVPISNHLYFYWYRQILGQKVEFLVSFYNNEISEKSEIFDDQFSVERPDGSNFTLKIRSTKLEDSAMYFCASMDRGSNQPQHFGDGTRLSIL.

The CDR3 region is CASSAAPGENTEAFF. DNA of the CDR3: TGTGCCAGCAGCGCGGCGCCGGGGGAAAACACTGAAGCTTTCTTT. This rearrangement joins TRBV11-3 to TRBJ1-1, with a tentative D call TRBD1 (5 bases). Trimming removed 5 bases from V and 2 bases from J, with 15 bases in between. The CDR3 runs 15 residues. Germline V gives CDR1 SGHNT, CDR2 YENEEA.

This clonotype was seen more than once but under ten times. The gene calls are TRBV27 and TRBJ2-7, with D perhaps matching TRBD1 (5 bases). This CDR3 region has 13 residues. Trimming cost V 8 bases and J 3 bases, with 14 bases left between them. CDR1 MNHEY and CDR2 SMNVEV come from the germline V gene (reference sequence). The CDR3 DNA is TGTGCCAGCCAGAGCCTGGGGCACTACGAGCAGTACTTC. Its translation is CASQSLGHYEQYF.

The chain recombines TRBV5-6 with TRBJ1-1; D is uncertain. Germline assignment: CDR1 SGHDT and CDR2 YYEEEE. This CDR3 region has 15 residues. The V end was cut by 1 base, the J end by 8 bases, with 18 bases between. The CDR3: CASSLWSLHQLEAFF. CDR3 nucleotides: TGTGCCAGCAGCTTGTGGTCCTTACATCAGCTCGAAGCTTTCTTT.

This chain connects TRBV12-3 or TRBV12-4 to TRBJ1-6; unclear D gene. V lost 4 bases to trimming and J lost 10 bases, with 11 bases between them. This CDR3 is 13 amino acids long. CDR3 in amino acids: CASSYALGSPLHF. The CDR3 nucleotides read TGTGCCAGCAGTTACGCTCTCGGATCACCCCTCCACTTT.

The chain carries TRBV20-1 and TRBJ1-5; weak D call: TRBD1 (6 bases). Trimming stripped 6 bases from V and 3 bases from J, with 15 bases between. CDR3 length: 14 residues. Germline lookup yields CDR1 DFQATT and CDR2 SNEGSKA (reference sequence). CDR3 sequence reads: CSAAQGIDNQPQHF. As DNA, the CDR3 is TGCAGTGCCGCACAGGGCATCGACAATCAGCCCCAGCATTTT.

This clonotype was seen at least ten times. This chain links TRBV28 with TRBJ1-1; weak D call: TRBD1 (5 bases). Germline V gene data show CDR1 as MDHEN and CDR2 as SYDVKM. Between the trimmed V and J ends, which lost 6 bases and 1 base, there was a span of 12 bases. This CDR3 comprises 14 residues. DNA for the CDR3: TGTGCCAGCAGGACAGACGGATGGAACACTGAAGCTTTCTTT. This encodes CASRTDGWNTEAFF.

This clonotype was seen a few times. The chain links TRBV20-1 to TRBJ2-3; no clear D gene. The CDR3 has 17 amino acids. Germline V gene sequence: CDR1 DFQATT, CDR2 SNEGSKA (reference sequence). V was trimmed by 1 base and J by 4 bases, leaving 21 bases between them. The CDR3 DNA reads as TGCAGTGCTAGAGTCCCGAATGGCAGGCCTAAGGCAGATACGCAGTATTTT. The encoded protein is CSARVPNGRPKADTQYF.

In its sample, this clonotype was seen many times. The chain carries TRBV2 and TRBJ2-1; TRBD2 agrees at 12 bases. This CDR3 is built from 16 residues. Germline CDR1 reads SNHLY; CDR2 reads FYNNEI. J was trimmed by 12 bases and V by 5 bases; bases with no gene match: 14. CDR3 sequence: CASSLAGGPSLSRQFF. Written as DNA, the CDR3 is TGTGCCAGCAGTCTAGCGGGAGGGCCCAGTCTCAGTAGGCAGTTCTTC.

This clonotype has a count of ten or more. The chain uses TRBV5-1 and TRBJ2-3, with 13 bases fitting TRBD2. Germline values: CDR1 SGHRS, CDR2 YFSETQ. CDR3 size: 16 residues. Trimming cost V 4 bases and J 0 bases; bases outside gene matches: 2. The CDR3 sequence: CASSGTSGTSTDTQYF. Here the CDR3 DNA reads TGCGCCAGCAGCGGGACTAGCGGGACTAGCACAGATACGCAGTATTTT.

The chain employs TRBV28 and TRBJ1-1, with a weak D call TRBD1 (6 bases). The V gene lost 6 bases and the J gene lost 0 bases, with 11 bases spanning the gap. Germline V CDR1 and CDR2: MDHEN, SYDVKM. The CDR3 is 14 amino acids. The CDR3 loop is CASSQGFMNTEAFF. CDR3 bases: TGTGCCAGCAGCCAGGGGTTCATGAACACTGAAGCTTTCTTT. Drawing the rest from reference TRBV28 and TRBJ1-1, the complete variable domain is DVKVTQSSRYLVKRTGEKVFLECVQDMDHENMFWYRQDPGLGLRLIYFSYDVKMKEKGDIPEGYSVSREKKERFSLILESASTNQTSMYLCASSQGFMNTEAFFGQGTRLTVV.

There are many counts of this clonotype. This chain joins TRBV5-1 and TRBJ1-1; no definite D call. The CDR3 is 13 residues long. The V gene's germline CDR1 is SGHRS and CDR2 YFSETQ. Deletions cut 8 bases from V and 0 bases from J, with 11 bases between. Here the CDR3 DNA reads TGCGCCAGTTCGATACAGCTGAACACTGAAGCTTTCTTT. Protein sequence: CASSIQLNTEAFF.

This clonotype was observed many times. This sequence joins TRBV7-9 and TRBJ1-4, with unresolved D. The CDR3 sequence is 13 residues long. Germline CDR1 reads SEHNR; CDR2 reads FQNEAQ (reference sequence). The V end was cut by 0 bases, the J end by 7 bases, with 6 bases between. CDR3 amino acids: CASSLATIEKLFF. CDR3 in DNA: TGTGCCAGCAGCTTAGCCACAATTGAAAAACTGTTTTTT.

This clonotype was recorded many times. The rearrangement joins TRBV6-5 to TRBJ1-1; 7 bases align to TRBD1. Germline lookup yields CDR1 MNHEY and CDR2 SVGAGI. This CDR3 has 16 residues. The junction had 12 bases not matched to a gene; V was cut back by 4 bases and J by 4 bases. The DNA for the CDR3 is TGTGCCAGCAGTTCTACTTTCCTACAGGGGCCCACTGAAGCTTTCTTT. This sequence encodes CASSSTFLQGPTEAFF.

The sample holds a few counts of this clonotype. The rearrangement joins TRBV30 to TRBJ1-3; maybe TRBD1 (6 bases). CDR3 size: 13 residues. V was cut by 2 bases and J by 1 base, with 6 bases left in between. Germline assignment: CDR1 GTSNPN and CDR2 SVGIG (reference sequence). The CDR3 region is CAWSQGSGNTIYF. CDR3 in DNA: TGTGCCTGGAGTCAGGGGTCTGGAAACACCATATATTTT.

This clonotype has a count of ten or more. CDR3 bases: TGTGCCAGCAGCTCCGACCTTTCGTGGGACGAGCAGTACTTC. Protein sequence: CASSSDLSWDEQYF. The chain joins TRBV13 to TRBJ2-7; D unresolved. From germline, CDR1 is PRHDT and CDR2 FYEKMQ (reference sequence). CDR3 length: 14 residues. Trimming cost V 4 bases and J 5 bases, with 15 bases left between them.

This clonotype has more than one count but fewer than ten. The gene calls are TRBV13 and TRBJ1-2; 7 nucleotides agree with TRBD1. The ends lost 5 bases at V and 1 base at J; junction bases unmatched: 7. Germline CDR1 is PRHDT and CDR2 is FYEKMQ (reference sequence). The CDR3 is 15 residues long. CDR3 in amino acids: CASSVNTGDNYGYTF. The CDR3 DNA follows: TGTGCCAGCAGCGTGAATACAGGGGATAACTATGGCTACACCTTC.

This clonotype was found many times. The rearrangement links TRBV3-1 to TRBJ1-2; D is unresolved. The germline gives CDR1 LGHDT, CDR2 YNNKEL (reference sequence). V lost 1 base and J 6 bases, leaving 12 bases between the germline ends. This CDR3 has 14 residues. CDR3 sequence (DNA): TGTGCCAGCAGCCAAGGGGTCTGGGGTAATGGCTACACCTTC. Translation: CASSQGVWGNGYTF.

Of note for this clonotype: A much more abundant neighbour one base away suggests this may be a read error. CDR3 bases: TGTGCCAGCAGCTTAGGCTGTACCTACGAGCAGTACTTC. Amino acids: CASSLGCTYEQYF. The chain has TRBV7-2 and TRBJ2-7; no firm D call. The germline gives CDR1 SGHTA, CDR2 FQGNSA. Between the trimmed V and J ends, which lost 1 base and 2 bases, there was a span of 6 bases. This CDR3 contains 13 residues. Based on the CDR3 plus reference TRBV7-2 and TRBJ2-7, the full variable domain is GAGVSQSPSNKVTEKGKDVELRCDPISGHTALYWYRQSLGQGLEFLIYFQGNSAPDKSGLPSDRFSAERTGGSVSTLTIQRTQQEDSAVYLCASSLGCTYEQYFGPGTRLTVT.

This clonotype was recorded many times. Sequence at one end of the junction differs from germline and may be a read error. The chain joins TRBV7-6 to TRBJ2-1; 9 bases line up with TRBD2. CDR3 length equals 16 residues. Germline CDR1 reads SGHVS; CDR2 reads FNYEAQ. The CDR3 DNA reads TGTGCCAGCAGCCTAGCGGGAACAAGCTCCTACAATGAGCAGTTCTTC. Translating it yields CASSLAGTSSYNEQFF.

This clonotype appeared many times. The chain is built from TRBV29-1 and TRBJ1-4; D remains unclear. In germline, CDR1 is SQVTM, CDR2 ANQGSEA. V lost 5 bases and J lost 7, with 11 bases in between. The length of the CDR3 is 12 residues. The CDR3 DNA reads TGCAGCGTTAGGTTGACCATTGAAAAACTGTTTTTT. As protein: CSVRLTIEKLFF. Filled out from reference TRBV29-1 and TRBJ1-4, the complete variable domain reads SAVISQKPSRDICQRGTSLTIQCQVDSQVTMMFWYRQQPGQSLTLIATANQGSEATYESGFVIDKFPISRPNLTFSTLTVSNMSPEDSSIYLCSVRLTIEKLFFGSGTQLSVL.